This TCR beta chain is drawn from a study of PD-L1 blockade in urothelial cancer. Across the whole study: Prior regimens of chemotherapy numbered 0 to 3 per patient. Analysis of the blood was performed 3 weeks (second dose) and 6 weeks after treatment start.

All patients handed over anywhere from 1 to 8 samples, pretreatment and on-treatment. Germline V gene lookup returns CDR1 SGHNT and CDR2 YYREEE (reference sequence). Trimming cost V 4 bases and J 0 bases, with 14 bases left between them. CDR3 length: 16 residues. Generated by immunoSEQ multiplex PCR, the TCRdb table keeps only in-frame clones and is missing some. Of about 74,000 clones in the sample, less than 90% were seen once. The sequence was obtained from a man aged 70 or older with urothelial cancer. V is TRBV5-4 and J is TRBJ1-3, with a tentative D call TRBD1 (6 bases). Here the sequenced sample was PBMCs, taken around atezolizumab (anti-PD-L1) treatment. Here the CDR3 DNA reads TGTGCCAGCAGCCCCGGGACATACCACTCTGGAAACACCATATATTTT. It codes for CASSPGTYHSGNTIYF. Based on the CDR3 plus reference TRBV5-4 and TRBJ1-3, the full variable domain is ETGVTQSPTHLIKTRGQQVTLRCSSQSGHNTVSWYQQALGQGPQFIFQYYREEENGRGNFPPRFSGLQFPNYSSELNVNALELDDSALYLCASSPGTYHSGNTIYFGEGSWLTVV.